What follows are 22 T cell receptor beta chains derived from one specimen sequenced in a study of blood T cell repertoires in COVID-19. Here immunoSEQ multiplex PCR was the method, and the copy in TCRdb shows in-frame clones only, minus some. This table holds 150,000 to 200,000 clones, around 80% found once. The sample was peripheral blood. The origin of the receptors is a man aged 65 to 85 with active or convalescent COVID-19.

V gene TRBV14 combines with J gene TRBJ2-1; 8 bases line up with TRBD1. CDR3 size: 16 residues. Trimming removed 4 bases from V and 3 bases from J; junction bases left unmatched: 8. Germline V lookup: CDR1 SGHDN, CDR2 FVKESK. The CDR3 protein is CASSPLTGGNYNEQFF. CDR3 in DNA: TGTGCCAGCAGCCCTCTAACAGGGGGGAACTACAATGAGCAGTTCTTC.

This chain connects TRBV21-1 to TRBJ1-5; the tabulated D call, TRBD1, remains unverified against the DNA. TRBV21-1 is deemed a pseudogene. This CDR3 region has 14 residues. This CDR3 reads CASSKARGNQPQHF. The CDR3 coding sequence is TGTGCCAGCAGCAAAGCTAGGGGTAATCAGCCCCAGCATTTT.

The rearrangement uses TRBV9 and TRBJ1-6, with D possibly being TRBD1 (6 bases). Deletions cut 3 bases from V and 14 bases from J, with 15 bases between. The CDR3 spans 13 residues. Germline V gene sequence: CDR1 SGDLS, CDR2 YYNGEE. The CDR3 DNA reads TGTGCCAGCAGCGGAGACCCGGGACATACCCTCCACTTT. Translation: CASSGDPGHTLHF.

Comment on this clone: At one end the junction does not follow the germline gene, possibly because of a read error. The chain couples TRBV5-8 to TRBJ2-3; 8 positions match TRBD2. CDR1 and CDR2 (germline): SGHTS, YDEGEE. This CDR3 is 14 amino acids long. CDR3 bases: TGTGCCAGCAACTTGCCGGGGGGGACAGATACGCAGTATTTT. This gives the protein CASNLPGGTDTQYF.

The V call is TRBV30, the J call TRBJ2-7; 7 bases are shared with TRBD2. V was clipped by 1 base and J by 5 bases; unmatched bases: 5. The CDR3 is 13 residues long. Germline CDR1 GTSNPN, CDR2 SVGIG (reference sequence). The CDR3, as DNA: TGTGCCTGGAGTGCACGAGCGGGGAACGAGCAGTACTTC. This translates into CAWSARAGNEQYF.

This clone occurred once. The rearrangement links TRBV18 to TRBJ1-1; D is unclear. Trimming took 8 bases from V and 1 from J, leaving 14 bases between them. CDR1 is KGHSH and CDR2 is LQKENI in the germline V gene. This CDR3 spans 14 amino acids. CDR3 bases: TGTGCCAGCACAGCTGGACGGGGGAACACTGAAGCTTTCTTT. This encodes CASTAGRGNTEAFF.

The gene calls are TRBV6-5 and TRBJ2-3; TRBD2 is a possible D gene (5 bases). The germline V and J ends were trimmed by 6 bases and 0 bases, with 13 bases remaining between them. This CDR3 contains 15 residues. Germline V gene data show CDR1 as MNHEY and CDR2 as SVGAGI. The CDR3 region has the DNA TGTGCCAGCAGCGACCTGGGAGCTAGCACAGATACGCAGTATTTT. Amino acids: CASSDLGASTDTQYF.

This chain connects TRBV6-1 to TRBJ1-5; TRBD1 matches at 8 bases. V was clipped by 4 bases and J by 2 bases; unmatched bases: 7. Germline CDR1 is MNHNS and CDR2 is SASEGT. The CDR3 has 16 amino acids. The CDR3 reads CASSGFGQGGNQPQHF. The CDR3 DNA reads as TGTGCCAGCAGTGGGTTCGGACAGGGAGGCAATCAGCCCCAGCATTTT.

The chain links TRBV5-4 to TRBJ2-3, with a possible D match to TRBD2 (6 bases). V was trimmed by 1 base and J by 0 bases, leaving 6 bases between them. Germline V gives CDR1 SGHNT, CDR2 YYREEE (reference sequence). The CDR3 runs 14 residues. The CDR3 region has the DNA TGTGCCAGCAGCTTGCGGGAGAGCACAGATACGCAGTATTTT. This encodes CASSLRESTDTQYF. The full variable domain, in which reference TRBV5-4 and TRBJ2-3 provide the parts outside the CDR3, is ETGVTQSPTHLIKTRGQQVTLRCSSQSGHNTVSWYQQALGQGPQFIFQYYREEENGRGNFPPRFSGLQFPNYSSELNVNALELDDSALYLCASSLRESTDTQYFGPGTRLTVL.

This clone was counted once. J is TRBJ2-1 and V is TRBV3-1 (or the pseudogene TRBV3-2); D ambiguous. V was clipped by 4 bases and J by 0 bases, with 13 bases between them. The CDR3 consists of 16 residues. CDR1 LGHDT and CDR2 YNNKEL come from the germline V gene (reference sequence). The CDR3 sequence is CASSPRPVSSYNEQFF. The CDR3 DNA reads TGTGCCAGCAGCCCCCGTCCGGTGAGCTCCTACAATGAGCAGTTCTTC.

This chain connects TRBV6-5 to TRBJ1-6; D gene ambiguous. Trimming left V 6 bases short and J 9 bases short, with 18 bases between. The CDR3 contains 15 residues. Germline V gives CDR1 MNHEY, CDR2 SVGAGI. The CDR3 DNA is TGTGCCAGCAGCCAAGCCCCGGGAAATAGTTCACCCCTCCACTTT. Its protein product is CASSQAPGNSSPLHF.

This sequence joins TRBV18 and TRBJ2-7, with D possibly being TRBD1 (5 bases). CDR3 length equals 15 residues. In germline, CDR1 is KGHSH, CDR2 LQKENI. V lost 3 bases and J lost 0, with 12 bases in between. DNA of the CDR3: TGTGCCAGCTCACCGACAGCCACCCCCTCCTACGAGCAGTACTTC. Its translation: CASSPTATPSYEQYF.

This chain connects TRBV6-6 to TRBJ1-1; 9 positions match TRBD1. J lost 7 bases, V lost 10 bases, and 7 bases had no gene match. Germline CDR1 MNHNY, CDR2 SVGAGI (reference sequence). This CDR3 has 12 amino acids. The CDR3 sequence is CATSTGGIEAFF. CDR3 in DNA: TGTGCCACCTCCACAGGGGGCATTGAAGCTTTCTTT.

This sequence joins TRBV27 and TRBJ1-1, with 11 bases aligning to TRBD1. The germline gives CDR1 MNHEY, CDR2 SMNVEV (reference sequence). The CDR3 is 14 residues long. With V trimmed by 4 bases and J by 3 bases, 1 base remained unmatched. This CDR3 is CASSSGQGDTEAFF. The CDR3 DNA reads as TGTGCCAGCAGTTCGGGACAGGGGGACACTGAAGCTTTCTTT.

The rearrangement links TRBV7-8 to TRBJ2-7; tentatively, D is TRBD2 (6 bases). V was cut by 5 bases and J by 3 bases, with 14 bases left in between. The CDR3 consists of 14 residues. From germline, CDR1 is SGHVS and CDR2 FQNEAQ. CDR3 region: CASSIQEGIYEQYF. The CDR3 bases are TGTGCCAGCAGCATCCAGGAGGGAATCTACGAGCAGTACTTC. The variable domain in full, completed from reference TRBV7-8 and TRBJ2-7, reads GAGVSQSPRYKVAKRGQDVALRCDPISGHVSLFWYQQALGQGPEFLTYFQNEAQLDKSGLPSDRFFAERPEGSVSTLKIQRTQQEDSAVYLCASSIQEGIYEQYFGPGTRLTVT.

This clone has only one observation. The rearrangement links TRBV18 to TRBJ1-3; TRBD1 matches at 9 bases. Germline V gene sequence: CDR1 KGHSH, CDR2 LQKENI. The V and J ends lost 6 bases and 2 bases, in that order; junction bases with no gene match: 5. The CDR3 runs to 15 residues. The CDR3 sequence: CASSPTGGPGNTIYF. CDR3 nucleotides: TGTGCCAGCTCCCCGACAGGGGGACCTGGAAACACCATATATTTT.

The rearrangement uses TRBV18 and TRBJ1-5; 10 positions match TRBD1. Germline loops: CDR1 KGHSH, CDR2 LQKENI. CDR3 length: 14 residues. The ends lost 6 bases at V and 3 bases at J; junction bases unmatched: 2. CDR3 nucleotides: TGTGCCAGCTCGGGACAGGGGAACAATCAGCCCCAGCATTTT. It is translated as CASSGQGNNQPQHF.

J is TRBJ2-5 and V is TRBV9; TRBD2 is a possible D gene (5 bases). The CDR3 consists of 15 residues. Trimming stripped 0 bases from V and 5 bases from J, with 14 bases between. CDR1 and CDR2 (germline): SGDLS, YYNGEE. DNA of the CDR3: TGTGCCAGCAGCGTAGGGGCTAGCAATGAGGAGACCCAGTACTTC. Amino acid sequence: CASSVGASNEETQYF.

The chain carries TRBV5-1 and TRBJ1-2; no firm D call. CDR1 SGHRS and CDR2 YFSETQ come from the germline V gene. The CDR3 runs 13 residues. The germline V and J ends were trimmed by 5 bases and 4 bases, with 12 bases remaining between them. The CDR3 reads CASSEGRLYGYTF. In DNA form, the CDR3 reads TGCGCCAGCAGTGAAGGCAGGCTCTATGGCTACACCTTC.

In its sample, this clone ranks as medium-sized (0.01 to 0.1%). The chain combines TRBV27 with TRBJ1-2, with TRBD1 identical over 7 bases. J was trimmed by 6 bases and V by 8 bases; bases with no gene match: 9. The germline gives CDR1 MNHEY, CDR2 SMNVEV (reference sequence). The CDR3 is made up of 13 amino acids. In nucleotides, the CDR3 is TGTGCCAGCGGACTCGAGAGGGGGCATGGCTACACCTTC. Translation: CASGLERGHGYTF.

This clone was observed a few times. The V and J genes are TRBV5-4 and TRBJ2-7; 12 bases agree with TRBD2. Germline V gene sequence: CDR1 SGHNT, CDR2 YYREEE (reference sequence). V gave up 4 bases and J gave up 4 bases; unmatched junction bases: 6. The CDR3 extends over 15 amino acids. CDR3 DNA: TGTGCCAGCAGCGGAACTAGCGGGGGGCCGTACGAGCAGTACTTC. This translates into CASSGTSGGPYEQYF.

This clone was seen only once. The chain combines TRBV6-6 with TRBJ2-1; 8 bases map to TRBD1. CDR3 size: 15 residues. In germline, CDR1 is MNHNY, CDR2 SVGAGI (reference sequence). The junction had 9 bases not matched to a gene; V was cut back by 5 bases and J by 6 bases. In DNA form, the CDR3 reads TGTGCCAGCAGTCCTCCCGGGACAGGCATCAATGAGCAGTTCTTC. Translation: CASSPPGTGINEQFF.